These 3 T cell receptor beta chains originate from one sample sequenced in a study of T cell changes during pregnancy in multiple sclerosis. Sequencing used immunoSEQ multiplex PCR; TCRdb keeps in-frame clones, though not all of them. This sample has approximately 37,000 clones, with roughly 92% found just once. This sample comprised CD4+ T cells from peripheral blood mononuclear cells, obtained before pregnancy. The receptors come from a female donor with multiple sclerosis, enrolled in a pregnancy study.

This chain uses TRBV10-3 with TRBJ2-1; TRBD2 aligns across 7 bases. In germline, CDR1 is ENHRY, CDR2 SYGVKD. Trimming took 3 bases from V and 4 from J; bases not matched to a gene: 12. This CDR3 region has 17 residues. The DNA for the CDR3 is TGTGCCATCAGTGACAACCCGGCTAGCGGAGAGTACAATGAGCAGTTCTTC. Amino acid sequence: CAISDNPASGEYNEQFF.

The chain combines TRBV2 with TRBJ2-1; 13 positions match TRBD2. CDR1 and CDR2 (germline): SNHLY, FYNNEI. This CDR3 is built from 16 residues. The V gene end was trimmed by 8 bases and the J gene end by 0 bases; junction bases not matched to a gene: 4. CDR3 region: CASGGLAGPSYNEQFF. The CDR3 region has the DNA TGTGCCAGCGGGGGACTAGCGGGGCCCTCCTACAATGAGCAGTTCTTC. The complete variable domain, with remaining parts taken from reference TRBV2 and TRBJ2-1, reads EPEVTQTPSHQVTQMGQEVILRCVPISNHLYFYWYRQILGQKVEFLVSFYNNEISEKSEIFDDQFSVERPDGSNFTLKIRSTKLEDSAMYFCASGGLAGPSYNEQFFGPGTRLTVL.

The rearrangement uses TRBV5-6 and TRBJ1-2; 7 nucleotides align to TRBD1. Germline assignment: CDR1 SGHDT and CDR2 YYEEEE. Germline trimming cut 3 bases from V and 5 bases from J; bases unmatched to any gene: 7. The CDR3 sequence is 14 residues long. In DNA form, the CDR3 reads TGTGCCAGCAGCTATCGGGACAGACCTTATGGCTACACCTTC. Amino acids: CASSYRDRPYGYTF. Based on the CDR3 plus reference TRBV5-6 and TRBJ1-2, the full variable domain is DAGVTQSPTHLIKTRGQQVTLRCSPKSGHDTVSWYQQALGQGPQFIFQYYEEEERQRGNFPDRFSGHQFPNYSSELNVNALLLGDSALYLCASSYRDRPYGYTFGSGTRLTVV.